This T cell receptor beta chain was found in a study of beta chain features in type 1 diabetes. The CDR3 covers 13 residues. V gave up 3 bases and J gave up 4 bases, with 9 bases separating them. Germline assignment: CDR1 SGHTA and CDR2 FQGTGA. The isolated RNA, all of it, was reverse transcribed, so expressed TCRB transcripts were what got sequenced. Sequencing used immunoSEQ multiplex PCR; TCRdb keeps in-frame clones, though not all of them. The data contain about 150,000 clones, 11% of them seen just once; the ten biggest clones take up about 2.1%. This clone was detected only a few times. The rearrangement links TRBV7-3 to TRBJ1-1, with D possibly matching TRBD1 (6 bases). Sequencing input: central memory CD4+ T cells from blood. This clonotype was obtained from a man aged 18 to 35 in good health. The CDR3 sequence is CASSFTGSTEAFF. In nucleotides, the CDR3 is TGTGCCAGCAGCTTTACAGGGAGCACTGAAGCTTTCTTT.